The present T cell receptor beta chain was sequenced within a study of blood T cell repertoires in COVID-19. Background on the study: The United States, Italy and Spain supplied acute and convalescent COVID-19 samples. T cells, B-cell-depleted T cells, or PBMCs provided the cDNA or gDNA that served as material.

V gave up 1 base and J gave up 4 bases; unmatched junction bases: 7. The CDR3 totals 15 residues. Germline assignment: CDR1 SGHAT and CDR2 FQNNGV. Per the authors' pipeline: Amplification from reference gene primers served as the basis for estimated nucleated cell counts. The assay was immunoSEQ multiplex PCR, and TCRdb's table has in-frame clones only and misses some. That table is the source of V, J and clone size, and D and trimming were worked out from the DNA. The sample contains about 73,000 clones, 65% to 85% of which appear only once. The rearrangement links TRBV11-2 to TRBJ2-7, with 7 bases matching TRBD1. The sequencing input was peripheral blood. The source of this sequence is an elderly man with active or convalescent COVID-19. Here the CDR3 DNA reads TGTGCCAGCAGCTTAGGGAGACAGGGATTATACGAGCAGTACTTC. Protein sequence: CASSLGRQGLYEQYF.